This T cell receptor beta chain was found in a study of T cells after yellow fever vaccination. Germline loops: CDR1 GTSNPN, CDR2 SVGIG (reference sequence). This CDR3 spans 11 amino acids. V was cut by 5 bases and J by 1 base, with 5 bases left in between. Generation of TCR cDNA used 5'RACE template switching (which added a universal primer site and UMIs). A single record per CDR3 protein comes from TCRdb applying MiXCR to the 5' RACE reads. The repertoire has a few hundred thousand distinct CDR3 sequences, around 7% of them found once; the top ten carry around 0.9%. Turning to this clonotype: No conserved phenylalanine or tryptophan is present at the end of the CDR3, so a read error is the likely explanation.

The sequenced sample was CD4+ T cells sorted from PBMCs, obtained 15 days after the yellow fever booster vaccination. This clonotype originated in a man aged 25-40 years who received the YFV17D yellow fever vaccine. This chain joins TRBV30 and TRBJ1-1, with D unclear. The DNA for the CDR3 is TGTGCCTGGTCCTGGAACACTGAAGCTTTCCTT. As protein: CAWSWNTEAFL.